This T cell receptor beta chain was found in a study of identical twins. Using its own MiXCR run on the 5' RACE reads, TCRdb lists one record per CDR3 protein. This table has 250,000 or so distinct CDR3 sequences, approximately 8.3% appearing once. General study findings and limits: The more abundant beta clonotypes in cord blood had fewer insertions, and memory repertoires did not show this.

CDR3 length equals 12 residues. Germline CDR1 reads SNHLY; CDR2 reads FYNNEI. Trimming cost V 6 bases and J 5 bases; bases outside gene matches: 2. Worth noting for this clonotype: Its antigen remains unknown.

These same records also appear under a second study, on yellow fever vaccine responses in identical twins.

The V and J genes are TRBV2 and TRBJ2-7, with 9 bases matching TRBD1. The TCR comes from a woman aged 18 to 35 in good health. Sequences were obtained from CD8+ T cells sorted from blood. In nucleotides, the CDR3 is TGTGCCAGCAGGGGACAGGGCGACGAGCAGTACTTC. Residues: CASRGQGDEQYF.